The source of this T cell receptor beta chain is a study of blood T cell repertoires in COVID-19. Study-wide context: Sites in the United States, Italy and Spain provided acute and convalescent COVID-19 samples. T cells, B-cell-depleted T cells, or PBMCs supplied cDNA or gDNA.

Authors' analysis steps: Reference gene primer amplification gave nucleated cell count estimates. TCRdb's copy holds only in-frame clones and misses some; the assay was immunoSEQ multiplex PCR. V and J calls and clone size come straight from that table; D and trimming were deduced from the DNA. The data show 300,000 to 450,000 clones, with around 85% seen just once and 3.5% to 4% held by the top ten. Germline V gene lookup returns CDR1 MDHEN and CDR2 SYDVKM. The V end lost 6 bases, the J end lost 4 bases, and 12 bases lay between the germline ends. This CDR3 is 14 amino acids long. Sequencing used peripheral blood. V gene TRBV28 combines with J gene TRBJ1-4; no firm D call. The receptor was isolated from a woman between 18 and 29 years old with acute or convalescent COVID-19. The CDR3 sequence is CASSLGGLNEKLFF. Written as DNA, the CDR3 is TGTGCCAGCAGCCTAGGAGGGCTTAATGAAAAACTGTTTTTT.